The rows below give T cell receptor beta chains drawn from one sample of a study of TIL therapy for anti-PD-1-resistant metastatic lung cancer. Some clones are missing from TCRdb's copy, which holds only in-frame ones; the method was immunoSEQ multiplex PCR. Counted here are approximately 57,000 clones, about 81% occurring once; the ten biggest clones make up just under 3%. The source was blood, collected at baseline. Source of these receptors: a person aged 25-80 years with non-small cell lung cancer. Both conserved end residues are part of each CDR3. The order of the fields is D gene, V gene, clone size, CDR3 length, J gene, CDR3 DNA, CDR3 protein. A D gene is named only where the DNA matches it firmly. Expanded clones get a size class; other rows say once, few or many, or leave the size out.

D: NA
V: TRBV4-3
size: once
length: 16
J: TRBJ2-2
DNA: TGCGCCAGCAGCCAAATTGGGCGGGGGCACACCGGGGAGCTGTTTTTT
CDR3: CASSQIGRGHTGELFF

D: NA
V: TRBV6-5
size: NA
length: 16
J: TRBJ2-7
DNA: TGTGCCAGCAGTTACTCACGTCCCCGGCTGGCTTACGAGCAGTACTTC
CDR3: CASSYSRPRLAYEQYF

D: NA
V: TRBV3-1/TRBV3-2
size: NA
length: 12
J: TRBJ2-7
DNA: TGTGCCAGCAGCCAAGTGGGAACCGAGCAGTACTTC
CDR3: CASSQVGTEQYF

D: NA
V: TRBV30
size: NA
length: 14
J: TRBJ2-3
DNA: TGTGCCTGGAGTTGGCTAGGTAGCACAGATACGCAGTATTTT
CDR3: CAWSWLGSTDTQYF

D: NA
V: TRBV7-3
size: NA
length: 15
J: TRBJ2-7
DNA: TGTGCCAGCAGCTTAAGAGGGGGGCGAGAGTACGAGCAGTACTTC
CDR3: CASSLRGGREYEQYF

D: NA
V: TRBV18
size: NA
length: 17
J: TRBJ1-5
DNA: TGTGCCAGCTCACCGGCAGGAGGGCCAGGACAGAATCAGCCCCAGCATTTT
CDR3: CASSPAGGPGQNQPQHF

D: NA
V: TRBV24-1
size: NA
length: 15
J: TRBJ1-6
DNA: TGTGCCACCCCCCTGAAGGGGGGATATAATTCACCCCTCCACTTT
CDR3: CATPLKGGYNSPLHF

D: NA
V: TRBV9
size: NA
length: 14
J: TRBJ2-5
DNA: TGTGCCAGCAGCGTAGATAGTGTACAAGAGACCCAGTACTTC
CDR3: CASSVDSVQETQYF

D: NA
V: TRBV5-1
size: NA
length: 14
J: TRBJ1-1
DNA: TGCGCCAGCAGCTTGGAGGCAGTACAAACTGAAGCTTTCTTT
CDR3: CASSLEAVQTEAFF

D: TRBD1
V: TRBV19
size: NA
length: 14
J: TRBJ2-7
DNA: TGTGCCAGTAGTTATGGACAGGGTAACAACGAGCAGTACTTC
CDR3: CASSYGQGNNEQYF

D: NA
V: TRBV10-3
size: NA
length: 14
J: TRBJ2-4
DNA: TGTGCCATCAGACCCGAGGGAAGGGGTGACATTCAGTACTTC
CDR3: CAIRPEGRGDIQYF

D: TRBD2
V: TRBV7-8
size: NA
length: 15
J: TRBJ2-7
DNA: TGTGCCAGCAGCTCAAGAGGGACTAGCTTCTACGAGCAGTACTTC
CDR3: CASSSRGTSFYEQYF

D: NA
V: TRBV4-3
size: NA
length: 14
J: TRBJ2-7
DNA: TGCGCCAGCAGCCAATTCGCAGGGTCCGACGAGCAGTACTTC
CDR3: CASSQFAGSDEQYF

D: NA
V: TRBV19
size: NA
length: 13
J: TRBJ2-7
DNA: TGTGCCAGTACAGGCCTCAACTCCTACGAGCAGTACTTC
CDR3: CASTGLNSYEQYF

D: TRBD2
V: TRBV5-1
size: NA
length: 16
J: TRBJ2-3
DNA: TGCGCCAGCAGCTTGTCGGGGACTACCTCCACAGATACGCAGTATTTT
CDR3: CASSLSGTTSTDTQYF

D: NA
V: TRBV15
size: NA
length: 15
J: TRBJ1-3
DNA: TGTGCCACCAGAACGCCCGGAAACTCTGGAAACACCATATATTTT
CDR3: CATRTPGNSGNTIYF

D: NA
V: TRBV15
size: NA
length: 12
J: TRBJ2-7
DNA: TGTGCCACCAGCAGAGTGGGGGGCGAGCAGTACTTC
CDR3: CATSRVGGEQYF

D: NA
V: TRBV6-2/TRBV6-3
size: NA
length: 18
J: TRBJ1-1
DNA: TGTGCCAGCAGTCCGAGAAGACGTAGCGCCGGAATGAACACTGAAGCTTTCTTT
CDR3: CASSPRRRSAGMNTEAFF

D: TRBD2
V: TRBV6-5
size: NA
length: 13
J: TRBJ2-1
DNA: TGTGCCAGCAGCGGGACTAGAAGTAATGAGCAGTTCTTC
CDR3: CASSGTRSNEQFF

D: NA
V: TRBV2
size: NA
length: 16
J: TRBJ2-6
DNA: TGTGCCAGCAGTGAATTCGGCGGCTCTGGGGCCAACGTCCTGACTTTC
CDR3: CASSEFGGSGANVLTF

D: NA
V: TRBV5-1
size: NA
length: 12
J: TRBJ2-7
DNA: TGCGCCAGCAGCTTGTCAGGGGACGAGCAGTACTTC
CDR3: CASSLSGDEQYF

D: NA
V: TRBV5-1
size: NA
length: 14
J: TRBJ1-1
DNA: TGCGCCAGCAGCTTGGGTGAGATGAACACTGAAGCTTTCTTT
CDR3: CASSLGEMNTEAFF

D: NA
V: TRBV30
size: NA
length: 12
J: TRBJ2-5
DNA: TGTGCCTGGAGTGTTGGGGGGGAGACCCAGTACTTC
CDR3: CAWSVGGETQYF

D: NA
V: TRBV4-3
size: NA
length: 15
J: TRBJ2-1
DNA: TGCGCCAGCAGCCAAGGGGTCGGGAGCCGGAATGAGCAGTTCTTC
CDR3: CASSQGVGSRNEQFF

D: NA
V: TRBV10-2
size: NA
length: 13
J: TRBJ2-5
DNA: TGCGCCAGCAGTCAGAGCTACCAAGAGACCCAGTACTTC
CDR3: CASSQSYQETQYF

D: TRBD2
V: TRBV14
size: once
length: 16
J: TRBJ2-7
DNA: TGTGCCAGCAGCTCCGACTTCGGGCTAGCGGGATCCGAGCAGTACTTC
CDR3: CASSSDFGLAGSEQYF

D: TRBD2
V: TRBV18
size: NA
length: 16
J: TRBJ2-2
DNA: TGTGCCAGCTCACCCCTAGCGGGGACGAACACCGGGGAGCTGTTTTTT
CDR3: CASSPLAGTNTGELFF

D: NA
V: TRBV19
size: NA
length: 15
J: TRBJ1-5
DNA: TGTGCCAGTAGTTTACAGGGACTTAGCAATCAGCCCCAGCATTTT
CDR3: CASSLQGLSNQPQHF

D: TRBD1
V: TRBV6-1
size: NA
length: 16
J: TRBJ1-3
DNA: TGTGCCAGCAGTGACCGACAGGGAAATATCGGAAACACCATATATTTT
CDR3: CASSDRQGNIGNTIYF

D: TRBD1
V: TRBV19
size: NA
length: 16
J: TRBJ2-1
DNA: TGTGCCAGTAGTCGTACCGGGACAGGGGGCTACAATGAGCAGTTCTTC
CDR3: CASSRTGTGGYNEQFF

D: NA
V: TRBV7-2
size: once
length: 13
J: TRBJ2-7
DNA: TGTGCCAGCAGCACGTCGGGAGATTACGAGCAGTACTTC
CDR3: CASSTSGDYEQYF

D: TRBD2
V: TRBV15
size: NA
length: 16
J: TRBJ2-5
DNA: TGTGCCACGACGTTCCTGACTAGCGGGAGGGCCGGGACCCAGTACTTC
CDR3: CATTFLTSGRAGTQYF

D: TRBD1
V: TRBV12-3/TRBV12-4
size: NA
length: 13
J: TRBJ1-5
DNA: TGTGCCAGCAGAAGGACAGGGAATCAGCCCCAGCATTTT
CDR3: CASRRTGNQPQHF

D: TRBD1
V: TRBV23-1
size: NA
length: 14
J: TRBJ2-3
DNA: TGCGCCACTGGGACAGGGGGGGGGAAAGATACGCAGTATTTT
CDR3: CATGTGGGKDTQYF

D: NA
V: TRBV3-1/TRBV3-2
size: NA
length: 13
J: TRBJ1-5
DNA: TGTGCCAGCAGCCAAGACCGCGGTCAGCCCCAGCATTTT
CDR3: CASSQDRGQPQHF

D: NA
V: TRBV19
size: NA
length: 13
J: TRBJ1-5
DNA: TGTGCCAGTAGTATAGCAAGCAATCAGCCCCAGCATTTT
CDR3: CASSIASNQPQHF

D: NA
V: TRBV7-2
size: NA
length: 16
J: TRBJ1-3
DNA: TGTGCCAGCAGCTTAATAGGTGGTTTCACTGGAAACACCATATATTTT
CDR3: CASSLIGGFTGNTIYF

D: NA
V: TRBV10-2
size: NA
length: 15
J: TRBJ2-2
DNA: TGCGCCAGCAGTGAATATCAGGGGTCGACCGGGGAGCTGTTTTTT
CDR3: CASSEYQGSTGELFF

D: NA
V: TRBV7-2
size: NA
length: 15
J: TRBJ2-3
DNA: TGTGCCAGCAGCTTAGCAGGCCTTAGCACAGATACGCAGTATTTT
CDR3: CASSLAGLSTDTQYF

D: NA
V: TRBV27
size: NA
length: 15
J: TRBJ1-2
DNA: TGTGCCAGCAGTTTTGTACAGGGTCGAGTGTCCGGCTACACCTTC
CDR3: CASSFVQGRVSGYTF

D: NA
V: TRBV18
size: NA
length: 17
J: TRBJ2-5
DNA: TGTGCCAGCTCACCACCGGTCGGGTTGGTTGACCAAGAGACCCAGTACTTC
CDR3: CASSPPVGLVDQETQYF

D: TRBD2
V: TRBV5-1
size: few
length: 15
J: TRBJ2-2
DNA: TGCGCCAGCAGCTCGGGGGTTGCGGGAGCCGGGGAGCTGTTTTTT
CDR3: CASSSGVAGAGELFF

D: NA
V: TRBV6-5
size: NA
length: 12
J: TRBJ1-2
DNA: TGTGCCAGCAGCCGCGGGTACTATGGCTACACCTTC
CDR3: CASSRGYYGYTF

D: TRBD1
V: TRBV5-1
size: NA
length: 16
J: TRBJ2-7
DNA: TGCGCCAGCAGCTTGGACCGTCCACAGGGGAAGTACGAGCAGTACTTC
CDR3: CASSLDRPQGKYEQYF

D: NA
V: TRBV2
size: NA
length: 17
J: TRBJ2-3
DNA: TGTGCCAGCGTCGACCTCACAGGGAAGGCGCGCACAGATACGCAGTATTTT
CDR3: CASVDLTGKARTDTQYF

D: NA
V: TRBV4-1
size: NA
length: 15
J: TRBJ1-1
DNA: TGCGCCAGCAGGGCCATACTGGTTTCCTACACTGAAGCTTTCTTT
CDR3: CASRAILVSYTEAFF

D: TRBD1
V: TRBV27
size: NA
length: 15
J: TRBJ2-1
DNA: TGTGCCAGCAGTTTATCGGGACAGCAATACAATGAGCAGTTCTTC
CDR3: CASSLSGQQYNEQFF